One T cell receptor (beta chain) is described in this entry. Its antigen is unidentified. This sample was included in a study of OX40 agonist ivuxolimab in advanced cancers. Turning to the study itself: The patients' treatment was ivuxolimab, an agonistic anti-OX40 (CD134) antibody. Across the patients, intravenous ivuxolimab was delivered every 2 weeks at 0.01 to 10 mg/kg. Study-level results: Low levels of normalized T-cell clonal expansion also appeared in some nonresponders. Partial responders at 0.1-3.0 mg/kg had among the lowest clonal expansion.

The CDR3 runs to 15 residues. Germline V lookup: CDR1 MNHEY, CDR2 SVGAGI. V lost 6 bases and J lost 4, with 18 bases in between. Assay used: immunoSEQ multiplex PCR; TCRdb lists only in-frame clones, some missing. This table holds some 26,000 clones, 77% found once. This chain joins TRBV6-5 and TRBJ2-5; TRBD1 or TRBD2 may be the D gene (5 bases each). The clonotype comes from an adult with an advanced solid tumor such as melanoma, head and neck, liver or kidney cancer. Sequencing was performed on CD4+ or CD8+ T cells sorted from blood, taken in a trial of the OX40 agonist ivuxolimab. CDR3 DNA: TGTGCCAGCAGAGCCTACGGGACGGGGATAGAGACCCAGTACTTC. Protein product: CASRAYGTGIETQYF.